Shown below are 19 T cell receptor beta chains from a single sample sequenced in a study of blood T cell repertoires in COVID-19. The data were produced by immunoSEQ multiplex PCR, yet TCRdb's version contains in-frame clones alone and is incomplete. This table has a few hundred thousand clones, around 89% appearing once. What was sequenced was PBMCs or T cells enriched from blood (not recorded which). The source is a young man who had recovered from COVID-19.

The chain carries TRBV27 and TRBJ2-7; D is perhaps TRBD1 (6 bases). Germline V gene lookup returns CDR1 MNHEY and CDR2 SMNVEV (reference sequence). Deletions cut 5 bases from V and 4 bases from J, with 15 bases between. This CDR3 has 14 amino acids. The CDR3 loop is CASSPAGQLYEQYF. The CDR3 region has the DNA TGTGCCAGCAGTCCCGCCGGACAGCTTTACGAGCAGTACTTC.

This clone was found once. The chain recombines TRBV4-1 with TRBJ2-7; TRBD1 aligns across 10 bases. The CDR3 has 14 amino acids. CDR1 is MGHRA and CDR2 is YSYEKL in the germline V gene. V was pared by 6 bases and J by 7 bases, with 9 bases of the junction left unmatched. The CDR3 spells CASRRQGASGEQYF. DNA for the CDR3: TGCGCCAGCAGGAGACAGGGGGCGTCGGGAGAGCAGTACTTC.

CDR3 sequence: CATSDPQEAGGAETQYF. In nucleotides, the CDR3 is TGTGCCACCAGTGATCCACAAGAAGCGGGAGGAGCAGAGACCCAGTACTTC. This chain links TRBV24-1 with TRBJ2-5, with 9 nucleotides matching TRBD2. The CDR3 has 17 residues. Trimming removed 3 bases from V and 4 bases from J; junction bases left unmatched: 11. CDR1 is KGHDR, CDR2 SFDVKD, per germline.

This chain links TRBV18 with TRBJ1-1, with TRBD1 matching over 9 bases. V shed 5 bases, J shed 3 bases, and the junction held 4 bases outside the gene matches. The CDR3 contains 14 residues. Per the germline V gene, CDR1 is KGHSH and CDR2 is LQKENI. CDR3 protein: CASSTGGRDTEAFF. Here the CDR3 DNA reads TGTGCCAGCTCAACAGGGGGCCGAGACACTGAAGCTTTCTTT.

The chain carries TRBV18 and TRBJ2-7; 9 bases are shared with TRBD1. There are 14 residues in the CDR3. The J segment lost 2 bases and the V segment lost 1 base, leaving 0 bases of the junction unmatched. CDR1 is KGHSH, CDR2 LQKENI, per germline. CDR3 sequence reads: CASSPRDRAYEQYF. The CDR3 DNA follows: TGTGCCAGCTCACCACGGGACAGGGCCTACGAGCAGTACTTC.

The chain employs TRBV30 and TRBJ1-3, with D perhaps TRBD1 (5 bases). This CDR3 is built from 12 residues. CDR1 is GTSNPN, CDR2 SVGIG, per germline (reference sequence). CDR3 loop: CCTGVSGNTIYF. DNA of the CDR3: TGTTGTACGGGGGTATCTGGAAACACCATATATTTT.

This clone has at least ten counts. The chain couples TRBV3-1 (or the pseudogene TRBV3-2) to TRBJ2-1, with 10 nucleotides matching TRBD2. The CDR3 sequence is 15 residues long. After removal of 5 bases from V and 4 bases from J, the junction contained 5 bases not matched to a gene. The germline CDR1 and CDR2 sequences are LGHDT and YNNKEL (reference sequence). The DNA for the CDR3 is TGTGCCAGCAGCACGAGCGGGAGGGTTTACAATGAGCAGTTCTTC. Translating it yields CASSTSGRVYNEQFF.

The chain combines TRBV5-6 with TRBJ2-1; a possible D gene is TRBD1 (5 bases). In germline, CDR1 is SGHDT, CDR2 YYEEEE. This CDR3 region has 11 residues. Trimming left V 1 base short and J 12 bases short, with 8 bases between. For the CDR3, the DNA is TGTGCCAGCAGCTTGAGGGGAACGCAGTTCTTC. As protein: CASSLRGTQFF. The full variable domain, with the rest looked up from reference TRBV5-6 and TRBJ2-1, is DAGVTQSPTHLIKTRGQQVTLRCSPKSGHDTVSWYQQALGQGPQFIFQYYEEEERQRGNFPDRFSGHQFPNYSSELNVNALLLGDSALYLCASSLRGTQFFGPGTRLTVL.

The rearrangement links TRBV6-5 to TRBJ1-1, with D tentatively TRBD1 (6 bases). CDR1 is MNHEY, CDR2 SVGAGI, per germline. V lost 6 bases and J 1 base, leaving 12 bases between the germline ends. The length of the CDR3 is 14 residues. The CDR3 loop reads CASRHRVQNTEAFF. In nucleotides, the CDR3 is TGTGCCAGCAGGCACAGGGTACAGAACACTGAAGCTTTCTTT.

This chain joins TRBV3-1 (or the pseudogene TRBV3-2) and TRBJ1-6; D gene uncertain. CDR3 length: 15 amino acids. CDR1 is LGHDT and CDR2 is YNNKEL in the germline V gene (reference sequence). The ends were cut back, 5 bases at V and 5 bases at J, with 13 bases in the middle. CDR3 sequence: CASSSWGAHNSPLHF. The CDR3 nucleotides are TGTGCCAGCAGCTCTTGGGGAGCCCATAATTCACCCCTCCACTTT.

This clone was seen a single time. The chain combines TRBV5-4 with TRBJ2-3; possibly TRBD1 for D (5 bases). The V and J ends lost 3 bases and 4 bases respectively, with 12 bases between them. This CDR3 region has 14 residues. Germline V gene sequence: CDR1 SGHNT, CDR2 YYREEE (reference sequence). In DNA, the CDR3 is TGTGCCAGCAGCTCCAGCAGGGTTTCAGATACGCAGTATTTT. Protein product: CASSSSRVSDTQYF.

Only one count was recorded for this clone. The gene calls are TRBV19 and TRBJ1-2; 7 nucleotides agree with TRBD1. J was trimmed by 5 bases and V by 5 bases; bases with no gene match: 14. CDR1 is LNHDA and CDR2 is SQIVND in the germline V gene (reference sequence). This CDR3 is 16 amino acids long. This CDR3 reads CASSPTQIRGIYGYTF. DNA for the CDR3: TGTGCCAGTAGTCCGACCCAGATCAGGGGGATATATGGCTACACCTTC.

J is TRBJ2-7 and V is TRBV25-1, with D possibly TRBD1 on 9 matching bases. The V end lost 0 bases, the J end lost 6 bases, and 18 bases lay between the germline ends. Germline assignment: CDR1 MGHDK and CDR2 SYGVNS. CDR3 length: 16 amino acids. CDR3 sequence: CASSEYREGQGFEQYF. The CDR3, as DNA: TGTGCCAGCAGTGAATATCGGGAGGGACAGGGATTCGAGCAGTACTTC.

This chain joins TRBV7-3 and TRBJ2-2; 8 nucleotides agree with TRBD2. This CDR3 has 14 amino acids. The V segment lost 2 bases and the J segment 5 bases; nucleotides outside the gene matches: 1. Looked up from germline, CDR1 is SGHTA and CDR2 is FQGTGA. The CDR3 is CASSLASGTGELFF. The CDR3 DNA is TGTGCCAGCAGCTTAGCTAGCGGGACCGGGGAGCTGTTTTTT.

The gene calls are TRBV20-1 and TRBJ2-5; the D is unclear. The CDR3 runs 10 residues. V lost 5 bases and J lost 7, with 8 bases in between. Germline V gives CDR1 DFQATT, CDR2 SNEGSKA (reference sequence). The CDR3 DNA is TGCAGTGCTCTCCTTTCGACCCAGTACTTC. It specifies CSALLSTQYF.

V usage is TRBV11-2 and J usage is TRBJ1-1, with D possibly matching TRBD1 (5 bases). Trimming left V 3 bases short and J 2 bases short, with 10 bases between. The CDR3 has 14 residues. Germline V CDR1 and CDR2: SGHAT, FQNNGV. The CDR3 spells CASSLDDRNTEAFF. CDR3 bases: TGTGCCAGCAGCTTGGACGACAGAAACACTGAAGCTTTCTTT.

Notes on this clone: Other DNA variants within this sample encode the same CDR3. The genes are TRBV10-3 and TRBJ1-5; TRBD1 might be the D (6 bases). The CDR3 totals 14 residues. Trimming removed 2 bases at V and 4 bases at J, with 9 bases between. Germline V gene sequence: CDR1 ENHRY, CDR2 SYGVKD. CDR3 DNA sequence: TGTGCCATCAGTGAGGGACAGCCGAATCAGCCCCAGCATTTT. Translating gives CAISEGQPNQPQHF.

V is TRBV30 and J is TRBJ1-1, with 8 bases identical to TRBD1. CDR1 GTSNPN and CDR2 SVGIG come from the germline V gene (reference sequence). This CDR3 spans 15 amino acids. V lost 3 bases and J lost 3; bases outside the gene matches: 9. This CDR3 is CAWRGLTGADTEAFF. The CDR3 DNA is TGTGCCTGGAGGGGACTGACAGGGGCGGACACTGAAGCTTTCTTT.

Comments on this clone: A read error may account for a junction end that differs from germline. The chain joins TRBV7-9 to TRBJ1-1; D unresolved. From germline, CDR1 is SEHNR and CDR2 FQNEAQ (reference sequence). This CDR3 has 12 amino acids. CDR3 loop: CASSLASAGSRF. The CDR3 DNA is TGTGCCAGCAGCTTAGCATCGGCCGGGAGCCGCTTT.